The source of this T cell receptor beta chain is a study of tumor-infiltrating lymphocytes in primary liver carcinoma. Across the whole study: Productive TCRbeta read yields ran from roughly 3.9 to 6.8 million per sample and were similar between tissues. General study results and limits: Only about 7.5-25% of top clones spanned all five tumor regions.

Comments on this clonotype: As yet, its antigen is unknown. A read error is possible here, since a much larger clone lies one base away.

Total RNA (approximately 500 ng) served as template for TCR beta cDNA synthesis primed by a constant-region primer. Investigators got TCR beta libraries out of three nested multiplex PCR rounds, done with slightly modified ARM-PCR. The first two PCR rounds used TRBV1-TRBV30 primers with a Cbeta primer, roughly 10 cycles each. Via MiXCR, TCRdb re-called the multiplex PCR reads, giving one row per CDR3 protein. Here the sample spans more than 70,000 distinct CDR3 sequences, 72% being singletons. Germline assignment: CDR1 GTSNPN and CDR2 SVGIG (reference sequence). This CDR3 spans 12 amino acids. Bulk tissue was left unsorted, and RNA and DNA were co-extracted from approximately 20-30 mg of it.

The chain employs TRBV30 and TRBJ1-1; D uncertain. The sample comprised liver tumor tissue from sampling region 1. Described subset: tumor region T1, superior pole. This clonotype was sampled from a man aged 40-55 years with primary liver carcinoma and hepatitis B virus infection. DNA of the CDR3: TGTGTCTGGAGTGTTCTACGGTCTGAAGCTTTCTTT. Translation gives CVWSVLRSEAFF.